One and the same sample provided the 26 T cell receptor beta chains below, sequenced in a study of blood T cell repertoires in COVID-19. The assay was immunoSEQ multiplex PCR, and TCRdb's table has in-frame clones only and misses some. The profile shows 250,000 to 300,000 clones, 85% to 90% of them singletons. The specimen sequenced was peripheral blood. These receptors originate from a woman in her thirties with COVID-19, enrolled during active disease.

This clone turned up a few times. The chain recombines TRBV2 with TRBJ1-3; 9 bases fit TRBD1. Trimming removed 6 bases from V and 2 bases from J; junction bases left unmatched: 5. This CDR3 region has 15 residues. Looked up from germline, CDR1 is SNHLY and CDR2 is FYNNEI. The DNA of the CDR3 is TGTGCCAGCAGGAGAGGGACAGGGCCTGGAAACACCATATATTTT. It specifies CASRRGTGPGNTIYF.

The chain carries TRBV3-1 (or the pseudogene TRBV3-2) and TRBJ2-5; TRBD2 might be the D (5 bases). The length of the CDR3 is 14 residues. Germline V lookup: CDR1 LGHDT, CDR2 YNNKEL (reference sequence). The V end was cut by 5 bases, the J end by 2 bases, with 12 bases between. This CDR3 reads CASSERTVQETQYF. DNA for the CDR3: TGTGCCAGCAGCGAGAGGACTGTTCAAGAGACCCAGTACTTC.

The chain carries TRBV5-6 and TRBJ2-2; perhaps TRBD1 as D (6 bases). Looked up from germline, CDR1 is SGHDT and CDR2 is YYEEEE. This CDR3 comprises 16 residues. The V end was cut by 0 bases, the J end by 4 bases, with 13 bases between. This CDR3 reads CASSLVGKGGTGELFF. The CDR3 DNA reads TGTGCCAGCAGCTTGGTGGGGAAAGGGGGCACCGGGGAGCTGTTTTTT.

V usage is TRBV30 and J usage is TRBJ2-7, with 11 bases identical to TRBD2. Germline lookup yields CDR1 GTSNPN and CDR2 SVGIG (reference sequence). The J segment lost 1 base and the V segment lost 4 bases, leaving 9 bases of the junction unmatched. This CDR3 has 16 amino acids. CDR3 region: CAWMGSGTSGSYEQYF. In DNA, the CDR3 is TGTGCCTGGATGGGGTCGGGGACTAGCGGATCCTACGAGCAGTACTTC. The complete variable domain, with remaining parts taken from reference TRBV30 and TRBJ2-7, reads SQTIHQWPATLVQPVGSPLSLECTVEGTSNPNLYWYRQAAGRGLQLLFYSVGIGQISSEVPQNLSASRPQDRQFILSSKKLLLSDSGFYLCAWMGSGTSGSYEQYFGPGTRLTVT.

The chain couples TRBV19 to TRBJ2-1; D gene unclear. CDR3 length: 11 residues. V was pared by 11 bases and J by 3 bases, with 8 bases between. Germline CDR1 reads LNHDA; CDR2 reads SQIVND (reference sequence). CDR3 region: CAGGDYNEQFF. CDR3 nucleotides: TGTGCCGGCGGAGACTACAATGAGCAGTTCTTC.

This clone was observed once. The rearrangement joins TRBV19 to TRBJ1-5; D is perhaps TRBD1 (5 bases). This CDR3 is 14 amino acids long. Trimming shortened V by 3 bases and J by 1 base, and 7 bases separated the two germline ends. Germline assignment: CDR1 LNHDA and CDR2 SQIVND (reference sequence). CDR3: CASSIRESNQPQHF. DNA of the CDR3: TGTGCCAGTAGTATCAGGGAAAGCAATCAGCCCCAGCATTTT.

V gene TRBV7-2 combines with J gene TRBJ2-5; the D is unclear. The germline V gene encodes CDR1 SGHTA and CDR2 FQGNSA. The CDR3 covers 14 residues. Trimming stripped 5 bases from V and 9 bases from J, with 19 bases between. In nucleotides, the CDR3 is TGTGCCAGCAGCCAGTCTAGGCGCCCTCCGGCCCAGTACTTC. Residues: CASSQSRRPPAQYF. Full variable domain (remainder filled in from reference TRBV7-2 and TRBJ2-5): GAGVSQSPSNKVTEKGKDVELRCDPISGHTALYWYRQSLGQGLEFLIYFQGNSAPDKSGLPSDRFSAERTGGSVSTLTIQRTQQEDSAVYLCASSQSRRPPAQYFGPGTRLLVL.

The CDR3 DNA is TGTGCAAGTCGCTTAGAGTTAACAGGAAGCTCCTACGAGCAGTACTTC. This sequence encodes CASRLELTGSSYEQYF. The gene calls are TRBV12-2 and TRBJ2-7; the listed D gene, TRBD1, was not tested against the DNA. TRBV12-2 is a listed pseudogene. The CDR3 spans 16 residues.

With regard to this clone: This specimen includes other DNA sequences encoding the same CDR3. The V and J genes are TRBV6-5 and TRBJ1-3; 11 nucleotides line up with TRBD1. The CDR3 totals 14 residues. The V and J ends lost 6 bases and 4 bases, in that order; junction bases with no gene match: 2. In germline, CDR1 is MNHEY, CDR2 SVGAGI. The CDR3 spells CASSRTGGGNTIYF. The CDR3 DNA follows: TGTGCCAGCAGCCGGACAGGGGGCGGAAACACCATATATTTT.

V and J are TRBV4-1 and TRBJ2-5; 10 nucleotides agree with TRBD2. Looked up from germline, CDR1 is MGHRA and CDR2 is YSYEKL. The CDR3 has 15 amino acids. With 6 bases clipped from V and 5 bases from J, the junction kept 9 bases outside the gene matches. This chain's CDR3 is CASSPSGGTLETQYF. DNA of the CDR3: TGCGCCAGCAGTCCTAGCGGGGGTACCCTGGAGACCCAGTACTTC.

This clone turned up a few times. The chain recombines TRBV4-3 with TRBJ1-4; the D is unclear. This CDR3 is built from 13 residues. Trimming left V 0 bases short and J 8 bases short, with 7 bases between. Germline V CDR1 and CDR2: LGHNA, YSLEER. CDR3 in DNA: TGCGCCAGCAGCCAAGATCTGGAGGAAAAACTGTTTTTT. This codes for CASSQDLEEKLFF.

The rearrangement joins TRBV29-1 to TRBJ1-1, with a tentative D call TRBD1 (5 bases). V was pared by 1 base and J by 1 base, with 19 bases between. CDR3 length equals 17 residues. Germline V CDR1 and CDR2: SQVTM, ANQGSEA. DNA of the CDR3: TGCAGCGTTGAAGGACAGCGAGCCTCCCTGAAGAACACTGAAGCTTTCTTT. Translation: CSVEGQRASLKNTEAFF.

The V and J genes are TRBV4-2 and TRBJ2-7, with 10 bases identical to TRBD2. This CDR3 has 15 amino acids. V was clipped by 2 bases and J by 4 bases; unmatched bases: 5. Germline CDR1 reads LGHNA; CDR2 reads YNFKEQ. The CDR3 coding sequence is TGTGCCAGCAGCCAATCCGGGACTAGCGAGTACGAGCAGTACTTC. It yields the protein CASSQSGTSEYEQYF.

The chain links TRBV11-2 to TRBJ2-7; 8 bases agree with TRBD1. The germline V gene encodes CDR1 SGHAT and CDR2 FQNNGV. V trimming: 4 bases; J trimming: 6 bases; junction bases outside the gene matches: 11. CDR3 length equals 15 residues. CDR3 nucleotide sequence: TGTGCCAGCAGCTACGTCGGCAGGGGGCGTATCGAGCAGTACTTC. The encoded protein is CASSYVGRGRIEQYF.

V usage is TRBV30 and J usage is TRBJ2-2; D unclear. Trimming removed 5 bases from V and 0 bases from J, with 7 bases in between. This CDR3 is built from 13 residues. Germline V gene sequence: CDR1 GTSNPN, CDR2 SVGIG (reference sequence). CDR3 nucleotides: TGTGCCTGGGAAACAACGAACACCGGGGAGCTGTTTTTT. Its translation: CAWETTNTGELFF. Based on the CDR3 plus reference TRBV30 and TRBJ2-2, the full variable domain is SQTIHQWPATLVQPVGSPLSLECTVEGTSNPNLYWYRQAAGRGLQLLFYSVGIGQISSEVPQNLSASRPQDRQFILSSKKLLLSDSGFYLCAWETTNTGELFFGEGSRLTVL.

The chain combines TRBV3-1 (or the pseudogene TRBV3-2) with TRBJ2-1; D is unclear. With 6 bases removed from V and 6 bases from J, the gap between germline ends came to 9 bases. CDR3 size: 12 residues. Per germline, CDR1 LGHDT and CDR2 YNNKEL (reference sequence). CDR3 amino acids: CASSTTGNEQFF. Written as DNA, the CDR3 is TGTGCCAGCAGTACGACTGGCAATGAGCAGTTCTTC.

DNA of the CDR3: TGTGCCAGCAGCTTAGCGCCCGACAGCCTCATGAACACTGAAGCTTTCTTT. This translates into CASSLAPDSLMNTEAFF. V gene TRBV7-9 combines with J gene TRBJ1-1; a possible D gene is TRBD1 (5 bases). CDR3 length equals 17 residues. Germline V gene data show CDR1 as SEHNR and CDR2 as FQNEAQ (reference sequence). Between the trimmed V and J ends, which lost 0 bases and 0 bases, there was a span of 14 bases.

This clone was found a few times. The chain uses TRBV27 and TRBJ2-7; D possibly corresponds to TRBD1 (5 bases). Germline V gene data show CDR1 as MNHEY and CDR2 as SMNVEV (reference sequence). The germline V and J ends were trimmed by 5 bases and 4 bases, with 15 bases remaining between them. The CDR3 loop spans 14 amino acids. CDR3 DNA sequence: TGTGCCAGCAGTCCCGGACAACGGTTATACGAGCAGTACTTC. It translates to CASSPGQRLYEQYF.

The rearrangement links TRBV4-1 to TRBJ2-7; D is perhaps TRBD2 (6 bases). Trimming took off 0 bases at V and 3 bases at J, with 12 bases between the two ends. The germline gives CDR1 MGHRA, CDR2 YSYEKL. This CDR3 has 15 amino acids. The CDR3: CASSQEGQDYYEQYF. The CDR3 DNA reads as TGCGCCAGCAGCCAAGAAGGGCAGGACTACTACGAGCAGTACTTC.

The chain joins TRBV5-5 to TRBJ2-5; D perhaps matches TRBD1 (6 bases). This CDR3 has 13 amino acids. Trimming cost V 4 bases and J 12 bases, with 19 bases left between them. Germline CDR1 reads SGHKS; CDR2 reads YYEKEE (reference sequence). CDR3 bases: TGTGCCAGCAGCCCCCCTTCGGACAGATTCGAGTACTTC. Protein sequence: CASSPPSDRFEYF.

The CDR3 spells CASRRSGTGLQYF. CDR3 in DNA: TGTGCCAGCAGAAGATCCGGGACAGGGTTGCAGTACTTC. The V and J genes are TRBV14 and TRBJ2-7; 9 nucleotides match TRBD1. Germline CDR1 is SGHDN and CDR2 is FVKESK. This CDR3 is 13 amino acids long. Trimming took 6 bases from V and 9 from J; bases not matched to a gene: 9.

The chain couples TRBV6-1 to TRBJ2-5, with 7 bases matching TRBD2. Per germline, CDR1 MNHNS and CDR2 SASEGT. The CDR3 contains 15 residues. J was trimmed by 6 bases and V by 3 bases; bases with no gene match: 10. DNA for the CDR3: TGTGCCAGCAGTGAGATGGGCGGGAGTGCGAAGACCCAGTACTTC. This translates into CASSEMGGSAKTQYF.

The chain uses TRBV5-1 and TRBJ2-1, with D possibly matching TRBD1 (5 bases). This CDR3 region has 12 residues. V was pared by 1 base and J by 7 bases, with 6 bases between. Looked up from germline, CDR1 is SGHRS and CDR2 is YFSETQ. CDR3 nucleotide sequence: TGCGCCAGCAGCTTGAAGGGGAATGAGCAGTTCTTC. Translated: CASSLKGNEQFF.

The sample holds one count of this clone. This chain joins TRBV14 and TRBJ1-6, with 8 bases lining up with TRBD1. V was pared by 1 base and J by 8 bases, with 1 base of the junction left unmatched. CDR1 is SGHDN and CDR2 is FVKESK in the germline V gene. The CDR3 consists of 14 residues. The CDR3 region is CASSQVDRDSPLHF. CDR3 coding DNA: TGTGCCAGCAGCCAAGTGGACAGGGATTCACCCCTCCACTTT.

The rearrangement uses TRBV7-8 and TRBJ1-5, with TRBD1 as a possible D gene (5 bases). The V and J ends lost 0 bases and 7 bases respectively, with 19 bases between them. The germline V gene encodes CDR1 SGHVS and CDR2 FQNEAQ. The CDR3 length is 17 residues. The CDR3 nucleotides read TGTGCCAGCAGCTTAGCCGTCATTCGGAGGGGTGGACAGCCCCAGCATTTT. This sequence encodes CASSLAVIRRGGQPQHF.

The chain employs TRBV5-1 and TRBJ1-1; 8 bases map to TRBD1. The germline V gene has CDR1 SGHRS and CDR2 YFSETQ. V dropped 3 bases and J dropped 3; count of bases not matched to a gene: 7. The CDR3 is made up of 15 amino acids. The CDR3 DNA reads TGCGCCAGCAGCTCGACAGGGGTGAAGGACACTGAAGCTTTCTTT. Its protein is CASSSTGVKDTEAFF. Full variable domain (remainder filled in from reference TRBV5-1 and TRBJ1-1): KAGVTQTPRYLIKTRGQQVTLSCSPISGHRSVSWYQQTPGQGLQFLFEYFSETQRNKGNFPGRFSGRQFSNSRSEMNVSTLELGDSALYLCASSSTGVKDTEAFFGQGTRLTVV.